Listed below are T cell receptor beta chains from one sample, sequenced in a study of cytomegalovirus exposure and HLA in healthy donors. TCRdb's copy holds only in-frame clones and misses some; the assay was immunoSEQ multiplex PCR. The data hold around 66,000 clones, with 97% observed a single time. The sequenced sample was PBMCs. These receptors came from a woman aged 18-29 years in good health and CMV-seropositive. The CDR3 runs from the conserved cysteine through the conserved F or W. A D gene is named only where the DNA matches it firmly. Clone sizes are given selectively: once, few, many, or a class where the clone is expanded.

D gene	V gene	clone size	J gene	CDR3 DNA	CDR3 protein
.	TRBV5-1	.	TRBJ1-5	TGCGCCAGCAGCCCCCCCCCAGGTCTAAATCTAAGTCAGCCCCAGCATTTT	CASSPPPGLNLSQPQHF
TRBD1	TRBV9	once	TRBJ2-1	TGTGCCAGCAGCGTAGATACAGGGGGCGGGGAGCAGTTCTTC	CASSVDTGGGEQFF
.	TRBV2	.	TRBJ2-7	TGTGCCGTACCGAGGGCCGTCCACGAGCAGTACTTC	CAVPRAVHEQYF
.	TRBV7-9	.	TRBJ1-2	TGTGCCAGCAGCCCCGACAGGATATACACCTTC	CASSPDRIYTF
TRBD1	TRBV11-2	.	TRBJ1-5	TGTGCCAGCAGCTTAAACAGGGGGCTGGGTCAGCCCCAGCATTTT	CASSLNRGLGQPQHF
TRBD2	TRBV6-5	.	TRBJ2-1	TGTGCCAGCAGTCAGACTAGCGGGATAGTGAATGAGCAGTTCTTC	CASSQTSGIVNEQFF
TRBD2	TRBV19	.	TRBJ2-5	TGTGCCAGTAGTATAGAGGGGACTAGTCTAAGTGGCCAGTACTTC	CASSIEGTSLSGQYF
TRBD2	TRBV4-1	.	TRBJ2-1	TGCGCCAGCAGTCAGAGGGGACTAGCGGAGTACAATGAGCAGTTCTTC	CASSQRGLAEYNEQFF
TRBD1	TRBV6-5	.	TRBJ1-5	TGTGCCAGCAGGGCACAGGGGGCTAATCAGCCCCAGCATTTT	CASRAQGANQPQHF
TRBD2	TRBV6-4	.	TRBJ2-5	TGTGCCAGCAGTGATAGGCTAGCGGGAGGGGTGCACCAAGAGACCCAGTACTTC	CASSDRLAGGVHQETQYF
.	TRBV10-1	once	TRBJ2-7	TGCGCCAGCGGAAACCGGGGGGCCCCCTACGAGCAGTACTTC	CASGNRGAPYEQYF
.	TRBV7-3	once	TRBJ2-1	TGTGCCAGCAGCTCGTCAGGAAATGAGCAGTTCTTC	CASSSSGNEQFF
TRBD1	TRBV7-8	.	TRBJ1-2	TGTGCCAGCAGCACCTCGACAGGGGTGAAAGGAAATGGCTACACCTTC	CASSTSTGVKGNGYTF
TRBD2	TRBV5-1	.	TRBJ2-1	TGCGCCAGCAGCTTGAATAGCGGGAGATTCGATGAGCAGTTCTTC	CASSLNSGRFDEQFF
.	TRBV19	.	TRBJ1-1	TGTGCCAGCCACTCAGGGTGGACTGAAGCTTTCTTT	CASHSGWTEAFF
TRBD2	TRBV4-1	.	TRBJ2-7	TGCGCCAGCAGCCAACGCCCCGGACTAGCACACGAGCAGTACTTC	CASSQRPGLAHEQYF
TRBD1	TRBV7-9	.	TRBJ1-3	TGTGCCAGCTGGACAGGATCTGGAAACACCATATATTTT	CASWTGSGNTIYF
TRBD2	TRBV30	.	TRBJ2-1	TGTGCCTGGACCGGGACTAAAGTTTTATACAATGAGCAGTTCTTC	CAWTGTKVLYNEQFF
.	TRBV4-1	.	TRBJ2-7	TGCGCCAGCAGCCTGGGGGGACAGTCCTACGAGCAGTACTTC	CASSLGGQSYEQYF
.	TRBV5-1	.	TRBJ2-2	TGCGCCAGCAGCGGGTTAGGGAGGACCGGGGAGCTGTTTTTT	CASSGLGRTGELFF
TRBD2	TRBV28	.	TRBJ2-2	TGTGCCAGCAGTCCGATAACTAGCGGGAGGGTAGGCGGGGAGCTGTTTTTT	CASSPITSGRVGGELFF
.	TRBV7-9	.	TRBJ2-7	TGTGCCAGCGGTCTGGAGGGTTGGCTTTCCTACGAGCAGTACTTC	CASGLEGWLSYEQYF
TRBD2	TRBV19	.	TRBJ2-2	TGTGCCAGTGCCAATGCGAGACTAGCGGTGAACACCGGGGAGCTGTTTTTT	CASANARLAVNTGELFF
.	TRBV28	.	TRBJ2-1	TGTGCCAGCAGTTTTGCGGCGGGGCAGAATGAGCAGTTCTTC	CASSFAAGQNEQFF
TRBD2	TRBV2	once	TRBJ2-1	TGTGCCAGCAGTGGGGAGGGGCGAGGAGATGAGCAGTTCTTC	CASSGEGRGDEQFF
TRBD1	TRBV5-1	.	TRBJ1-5	TGCGCCAGCAGACGGACAGGAGAAGGCAATCAGCCCCAGCATTTT	CASRRTGEGNQPQHF
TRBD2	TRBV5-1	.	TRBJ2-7	TGCGCCAGCAGACAGACTAGCGGGACGCCCTACGAGCAGTACTTC	CASRQTSGTPYEQYF
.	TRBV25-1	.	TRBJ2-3	TGTGCCAGCAGTGAAAGCGGGACAGATACGCAGTATTTT	CASSESGTDTQYF
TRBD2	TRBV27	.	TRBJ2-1	TGTGCCAGCAGTTCCATACTAGCGGGAGTTAATGAGCAGTTCTTC	CASSSILAGVNEQFF
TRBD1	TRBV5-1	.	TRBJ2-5	TGCGCCAGCAGCTCGGGACAGGGGAAAGAGACCCAGTACTTC	CASSSGQGKETQYF
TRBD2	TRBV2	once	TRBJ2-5	TGTGCCAGCCGGACGGGAGGCCAAGAGACCCAGTACTTC	CASRTGGQETQYF
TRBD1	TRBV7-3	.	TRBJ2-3	TGTGCCAGCAGCCCAGGACAGGAATTCACAGATACGCAGTATTTT	CASSPGQEFTDTQYF
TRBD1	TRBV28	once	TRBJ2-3	TGTGCCAGCAGTTTAGTACAGGGGTCAGGAGCAGATACGCAGTATTTT	CASSLVQGSGADTQYF
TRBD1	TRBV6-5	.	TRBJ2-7	TGTGCCAGCAGTTACTCAGAGGGGGCGGCCTACGAGCAGTACTTC	CASSYSEGAAYEQYF
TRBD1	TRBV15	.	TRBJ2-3	TGTGCCACCAGCAGAGATCAGGCAGGGGGAACAGATACGCAGTATTTT	CATSRDQAGGTDTQYF
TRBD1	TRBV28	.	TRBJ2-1	TGTGCCAGCAGTCGGACAGGGGGCAATGAGCAGTTCTTC	CASSRTGGNEQFF
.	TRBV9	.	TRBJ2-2	TGTGCCAGCAGCGATATCAGGGGGAACACCGGGGAGCTGTTTTTT	CASSDIRGNTGELFF
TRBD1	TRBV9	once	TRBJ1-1	TGTGCCAGCAGCCCCGACAGGGTCACTGAAGCTTTCTTT	CASSPDRVTEAFF
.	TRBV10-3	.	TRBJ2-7	TGTGCCATCAGTGGGGACATTACCTACGAGCAGTACTTC	CAISGDITYEQYF
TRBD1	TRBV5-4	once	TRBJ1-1	TGTGCCAGCAGCTCGGTGGACAGGGAGGGAACTGAAGCTTTCTTT	CASSSVDREGTEAFF
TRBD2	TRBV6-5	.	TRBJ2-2	TGTGCCAGCAGTCGGACTAGCGGGAACACCGGGGAGCTGTTTTTT	CASSRTSGNTGELFF
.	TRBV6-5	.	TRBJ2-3	TGTGCCAGCCACACAGGCGACACAGATACGCAGTATTTT	CASHTGDTDTQYF
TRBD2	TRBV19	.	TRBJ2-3	TGTGCCAGTCCCTCGGGACTAGCGGGAGGGTCCCCTAGCACAGATACGCAGTATTTT	CASPSGLAGGSPSTDTQYF
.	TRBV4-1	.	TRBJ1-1	TGCGCCAGCAGCCAACGACACCCCGGGAGTATGAACACTGAAGCTTTCTTT	CASSQRHPGSMNTEAFF
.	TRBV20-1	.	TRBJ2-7	TGCAGTGCTAGAGGGAGGGAGCAGTACTTC	CSARGREQYF
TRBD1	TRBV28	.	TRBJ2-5	TGTGCCAGCAGTACGCGACAGGGATCTAGTTTAGAGACCCAGTACTTC	CASSTRQGSSLETQYF
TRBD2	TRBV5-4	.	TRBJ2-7	TGTGCCAGCAGCTGGACTAGCGGGACACTTTACGAGCAGTACTTC	CASSWTSGTLYEQYF
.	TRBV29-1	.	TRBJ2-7	TGCAGCGTTGAAGATCCGCCGCCCGGGGGATACGAGCAGTACTTC	CSVEDPPPGGYEQYF
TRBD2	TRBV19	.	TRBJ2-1	TGTGCCAGTAGCCCCCGGGCGGGAGCCTACAATGAGCAGTTCTTC	CASSPRAGAYNEQFF
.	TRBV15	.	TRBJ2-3	TGTGCCACCAGCAGATCGACGGGTGTAGATACGCAGTATTTT	CATSRSTGVDTQYF
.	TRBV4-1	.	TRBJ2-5	TGCGCCAGCAGCCAAGACTGGGGCACTCGAGAGACCCAGTACTTC	CASSQDWGTRETQYF
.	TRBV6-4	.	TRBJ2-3	TGTGCCAGCAGGGTAGCGGCTAGCACAGATACGCAGTATTTT	CASRVAASTDTQYF
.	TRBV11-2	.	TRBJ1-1	TGTGCCAGCAGCTTAGAGCCTCTAGGAACTGAAGCTTTCTTT	CASSLEPLGTEAFF
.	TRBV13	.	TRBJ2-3	TGTGCCAGCAGCTTAGGGGTCGCGGGGCATACGCAGTATTTT	CASSLGVAGHTQYF
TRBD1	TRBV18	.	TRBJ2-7	TGTGCCAGCTCACCCATCAGGACAGGGACTTACGAGCAGTACTTC	CASSPIRTGTYEQYF
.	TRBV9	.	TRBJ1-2	TGTGCCAGCAGCCTCCTCGGAACCGGGGACTATGGCTACACCTTC	CASSLLGTGDYGYTF
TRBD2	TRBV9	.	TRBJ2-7	TGTGCCAGCAGCGCGGGGACTAGCGGGACCTACGAGCAGTACTTC	CASSAGTSGTYEQYF
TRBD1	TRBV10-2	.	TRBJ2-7	TGCGCCAGCAGTGAGGGACAGGTCCTCTGGGAGCAGTACTTC	CASSEGQVLWEQYF
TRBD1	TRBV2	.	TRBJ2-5	TGTGCCAGCATTCCACGGGACAGGGAACAGACCCAGTACTTC	CASIPRDREQTQYF